A single sample gave rise to the 21 T cell receptor beta chains below, sequenced in a study of T cells in Graves' hyperthyroidism and ophthalmopathy. TCR beta CDR3 region amplification was performed from RNA transcripts. Using the HTBI primer set, a first-round RT-PCR was run on the TCR CDR3. One entry per CDR3 protein results from TCRdb running MiXCR on the multiplex PCR reads. The sample lists approximately 600,000 distinct CDR3 sequences, 12% to 15% occurring once. Sequencing was performed on blood. The receptor set was obtained from a woman under 30 with Graves' ophthalmopathy.

This clonotype was counted many times. The chain combines TRBV3-1 with TRBJ1-3; perhaps TRBD1 as D (6 bases). Germline lookup yields CDR1 LGHDT and CDR2 YNNKEL (reference sequence). The CDR3 runs 15 residues. Deletions cut 6 bases from V and 3 bases from J, with 15 bases between. In nucleotides, the CDR3 is TGTGCCAGCAGACCCATGGCAGGGGTTGGAAACACCATATATTTT. Its translation is CASRPMAGVGNTIYF.

This clonotype was counted a few times. The rearrangement joins TRBV15 to TRBJ2-3; TRBD2 is a possible D gene (6 bases). Germline assignment: CDR1 LNHNV and CDR2 YYDKDF (reference sequence). CDR3 length: 15 residues. The V and J ends lost 0 bases and 4 bases respectively, with 11 bases between them. For the CDR3, the DNA is TGTGCCACCAGCAGAGATGAGGGCGGGGCAGATACGCAGTATTTT. This translates into CATSRDEGGADTQYF. Full variable domain (outside the CDR3, taken from reference TRBV15 and TRBJ2-3): DAMVIQNPRYQVTQFGKPVTLSCSQTLNHNVMYWYQQKSSQAPKLLFHYYDKDFNNEADTPDNFQSRRPNTSFCFLDIRSPGLGDTAMYLCATSRDEGGADTQYFGPGTRLTVL.

This sequence joins TRBV7-3 and TRBJ2-3, with 16 bases aligning to TRBD2. V dropped 5 bases and J dropped 5; count of bases not matched to a gene: 10. There are 18 residues in the CDR3. Per the germline V gene, CDR1 is SGHTA and CDR2 is FQGTGA. The CDR3 is CASSAEGTSGRGGDTQYF. The CDR3 DNA reads TGTGCCAGCAGCGCCGAAGGGACTAGCGGGAGGGGGGGAGATACGCAGTATTTT.

This clonotype was counted at least ten times. The rearrangement joins TRBV6-1 to TRBJ2-1; D unresolved. V gave up 5 bases and J gave up 8 bases, with 10 bases separating them. The CDR3 length is 12 residues. The germline CDR1 and CDR2 sequences are MNHNS and SASEGT. The CDR3 nucleotides read TGTGCCAGCAGTCCCAACCTGGATGAGCAGTTCTTC. It specifies CASSPNLDEQFF.

Details on this clonotype: This may arise from a read error, as a much more abundant clone is one base away. The chain links TRBV3-1 to TRBJ2-7, with D possibly called TRBD1 or TRBD2 (5 bases each). Germline CDR1 LGHDT, CDR2 YNNKEL (reference sequence). Trimming removed 0 bases at V and 0 bases at J, with 12 bases between. The CDR3 is 16 amino acids. The CDR3 bases are TGTGCCAGCAGCCAAGATTGGGGACCAGGCTCCTACGAGCAGTACTTC. Its protein product is CASSQDWGPGSYEQYF.

Many counts were recorded for this clonotype. The V gene is TRBV9, the J gene TRBJ2-1, with 8 positions matching TRBD2. The V gene's germline CDR1 is SGDLS and CDR2 YYNGEE. V gave up 0 bases and J gave up 2 bases; unmatched junction bases: 7. The CDR3 consists of 17 residues. This chain's CDR3 is CASSVAQRRGAYNEQFF. CDR3 DNA: TGTGCCAGCAGCGTAGCCCAGAGGCGGGGGGCCTACAATGAGCAGTTCTTC.

This clonotype was seen ten or more times. The gene calls are TRBV28 and TRBJ2-7; TRBD2 might be the D (5 bases). Trimming shortened V by 4 bases and J by 0 bases, and 13 bases separated the two germline ends. Germline CDR1 MDHEN, CDR2 SYDVKM. This CDR3 has 15 amino acids. DNA of the CDR3: TGTGCCAGCAGTTCGGGAAGCGGTCCCTCCTACGAGCAGTACTTC. As protein: CASSSGSGPSYEQYF.

The chain carries TRBV28 and TRBJ2-1; 15 positions match TRBD2. The ends lost 3 bases at V and 2 bases at J; junction bases unmatched: 5. The CDR3 is 18 residues long. The germline CDR1 and CDR2 sequences are MDHEN and SYDVKM. CDR3 coding DNA: TGTGCCAGCAGTTTGTGGACTAGCGGGAGGGGAACCTACAATGAGCAGTTCTTC. It translates to CASSLWTSGRGTYNEQFF.

At least ten counts were recorded for this clonotype. This chain links TRBV3-1 with TRBJ1-2, with TRBD1 matching 9 bases. Losses at the gene ends were 2 bases for V and 7 bases for J; bases not matched to a gene: 2. Germline-derived CDR1 and CDR2 are LGHDT and YNNKEL (reference sequence). CDR3 length equals 13 residues. CDR3 residues: CASSQPDRGGYTF. As DNA, the CDR3 is TGTGCCAGCAGCCAACCGGACAGGGGTGGCTACACCTTC.

This clonotype was counted a few times. The chain uses TRBV28 and TRBJ1-2; 8 nucleotides agree with TRBD1. The CDR3 is 15 residues long. The trim removed 1 base at V and 7 bases at J, leaving 8 bases unmatched. Germline V gene lookup returns CDR1 MDHEN and CDR2 SYDVKM. CDR3 sequence (DNA): TGTGCCAGCAGTTTATCCGGGGCAGGGGGCAGTGGCTACACCTTC. Its protein is CASSLSGAGGSGYTF.

This rearrangement joins TRBV6-1 to TRBJ2-2, with 13 bases that match TRBD2. Germline CDR1 and CDR2: MNHNS and SASEGT. The CDR3 is made up of 14 amino acids. V was clipped by 10 bases and J by 6 bases; unmatched bases: 5. The CDR3 DNA reads as TGTGCCACTCGGACTAGCGGGAGTCCCGGGGAGCTGTTTTTT. It yields the protein CATRTSGSPGELFF.

V is TRBV28 and J is TRBJ2-2; tentative D call: TRBD1 (6 bases). Trimming removed 4 bases from V and 2 bases from J, with 14 bases in between. This CDR3 has 16 amino acids. Germline V gene lookup returns CDR1 MDHEN and CDR2 SYDVKM. CDR3 coding DNA: TGTGCCAGCAGTTCAATAACGGGGACAAACACCGGGGAGCTGTTTTTT. It yields the protein CASSSITGTNTGELFF. The whole variable domain, filled in from reference TRBV28 and TRBJ2-2, reads DVKVTQSSRYLVKRTGEKVFLECVQDMDHENMFWYRQDPGLGLRLIYFSYDVKMKEKGDIPEGYSVSREKKERFSLILESASTNQTSMYLCASSSITGTNTGELFFGEGSRLTVL.

This clonotype was observed a handful of times. The chain carries TRBV7-9 and TRBJ1-1; D unclear. CDR1 is SEHNR and CDR2 is FQNEAQ in the germline V gene (reference sequence). The CDR3 spans 15 residues. Trimming left V 5 bases short and J 1 base short, with 14 bases between. CDR3 nucleotide sequence: TGTGCCAGCAGCACCGAGGGAATTGGGAACACTGAAGCTTTCTTT. Amino acid sequence: CASSTEGIGNTEAFF.

This clonotype was counted at least ten times. The gene calls are TRBV2 and TRBJ2-3, with TRBD2 as a possible D gene (6 bases). Germline-derived CDR1 and CDR2 are SNHLY and FYNNEI. V lost 6 bases and J 1 base, leaving 8 bases between the germline ends. The CDR3 sequence is 13 residues long. DNA of the CDR3: TGTGCCAGCAGCGGGAGCGGCACAGATACGCAGTATTTT. Translation: CASSGSGTDTQYF.

This rearrangement joins TRBV2 to TRBJ2-7; TRBD2 aligns across 8 bases. The V gene end was trimmed by 6 bases and the J gene end by 0 bases; junction bases not matched to a gene: 7. Germline loops: CDR1 SNHLY, CDR2 FYNNEI. The CDR3 covers 15 residues. The CDR3 is CASSISGMNSYEQYF. The CDR3 region has the DNA TGTGCCAGCAGCATTAGCGGGATGAACTCCTACGAGCAGTACTTC.

Details on this clonotype: This may be a read error: a much more frequent sequence differs by one nucleotide. The chain joins TRBV7-9 to TRBJ2-1; unclear D gene. Germline-derived CDR1 and CDR2 are SEHNR and FQNEAQ (reference sequence). The CDR3 contains 15 residues. The CDR3 spells CAGSITVSSYNEQFF. The CDR3 DNA reads TGTGCCGGCAGCATCACTGTGAGCTCCTACAATGAGCAGTTCTTC.

Only a few counts were recorded for this clonotype. The chain is built from TRBV12-3 or TRBV12-4 and TRBJ2-1; a possible D gene is TRBD2 (6 bases). The CDR3 is made up of 15 amino acids. The germline V and J ends were trimmed by 6 bases and 7 bases, with 19 bases remaining between them. The CDR3 sequence: CASSLPRRAGNEQFF. The CDR3 DNA sequence: TGTGCCAGCAGCCTCCCGAGGAGGGCCGGGAATGAGCAGTTCTTC.

This clonotype was detected only a few times. The J gene is TRBJ1-2, the V gene TRBV28; D perhaps matches TRBD1 (6 bases). The germline V gene has CDR1 MDHEN and CDR2 SYDVKM. Trimming removed 3 bases at V and 4 bases at J, with 27 bases between. This CDR3 region has 19 residues. The CDR3 spells CASSFIFRGTRGRGYGYTF. For the CDR3, the DNA is TGTGCCAGCAGTTTTATCTTTAGGGGGACCAGGGGAAGGGGCTATGGCTACACCTTC.

This clonotype was seen ten or more times. This CDR3 is CASSSAHDRAYTEAFF. CDR3 DNA sequence: TGTGCCAGCAGTTCGGCTCACGACAGAGCTTACACTGAAGCTTTCTTT. This chain joins TRBV28 and TRBJ1-1, with D possibly matching TRBD1 (5 bases). V gave up 4 bases and J gave up 3 bases, with 18 bases separating them. This CDR3 spans 16 amino acids. CDR1 is MDHEN and CDR2 is SYDVKM in the germline V gene. Filled out from reference TRBV28 and TRBJ1-1, the complete variable domain reads DVKVTQSSRYLVKRTGEKVFLECVQDMDHENMFWYRQDPGLGLRLIYFSYDVKMKEKGDIPEGYSVSREKKERFSLILESASTNQTSMYLCASSSAHDRAYTEAFFGQGTRLTVV.

Many counts were recorded for this clonotype. V usage is TRBV20-1 and J usage is TRBJ2-5; a weak D match, TRBD2 (6 bases). V shed 0 bases and J shed 5 bases, with 25 bases lying between them. The germline gives CDR1 DFQATT, CDR2 SNEGSKA (reference sequence). The CDR3 extends over 18 amino acids. CDR3 in amino acids: CSARDPRGGDLGGETQYF. The CDR3 bases are TGCAGTGCTAGAGATCCGAGAGGCGGGGACCTCGGTGGGGAGACCCAGTACTTC.

This clonotype has just a few counts. The genes are TRBV20-1 and TRBJ2-1; 8 bases line up with TRBD2. Germline V gives CDR1 DFQATT, CDR2 SNEGSKA (reference sequence). This CDR3 has 12 amino acids. Trimming removed 5 bases from V and 7 bases from J; junction bases left unmatched: 4. CDR3 in DNA: TGCAGTGCTGATAGCGGGATTAATGAGCAGTTCTTC. This codes for CSADSGINEQFF.